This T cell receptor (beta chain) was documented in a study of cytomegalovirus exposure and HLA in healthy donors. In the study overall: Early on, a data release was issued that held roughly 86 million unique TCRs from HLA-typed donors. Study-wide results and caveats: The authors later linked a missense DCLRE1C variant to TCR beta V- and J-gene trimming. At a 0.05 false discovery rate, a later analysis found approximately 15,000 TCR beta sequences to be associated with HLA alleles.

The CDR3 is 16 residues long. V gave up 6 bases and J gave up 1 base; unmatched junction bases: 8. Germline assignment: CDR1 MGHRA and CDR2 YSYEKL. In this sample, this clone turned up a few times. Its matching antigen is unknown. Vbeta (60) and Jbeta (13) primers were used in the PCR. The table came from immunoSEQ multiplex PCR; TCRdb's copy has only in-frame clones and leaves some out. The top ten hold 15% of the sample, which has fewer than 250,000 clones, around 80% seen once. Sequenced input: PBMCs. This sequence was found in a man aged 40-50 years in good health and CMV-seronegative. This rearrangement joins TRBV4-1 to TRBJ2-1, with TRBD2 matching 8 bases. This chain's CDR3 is CASRSPGGASYNEQFF. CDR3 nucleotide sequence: TGCGCCAGCAGGTCCCCCGGGGGGGCATCCTACAATGAGCAGTTCTTC.